This T cell receptor beta chain comes out of a study of blood T cell repertoires in COVID-19. Study overall: Acute-phase and convalescent COVID-19 samples originated in the United States, Italy and Spain. T cells, B-cell-depleted T cells, or PBMCs provided the cDNA or gDNA that served as material.

The assay was immunoSEQ multiplex PCR, and TCRdb's table has in-frame clones only and misses some. The sample carries about 480,000 clones, more than 85% recorded once. Participant age was about 18 to 89 years, and participants resided in around 24 US areas. Among Cohort 3 donors, those recovered had two negative PCRs, clearance, or symptom resolution. V gave up 2 bases and J gave up 4 bases; unmatched junction bases: 5. The germline V gene encodes CDR1 SGDLS and CDR2 YYNGEE. The CDR3 consists of 17 residues. Sequenced input: PBMCs or T cells enriched from blood (not recorded which). The source of this sequence is a woman aged 55-75 years who had recovered from COVID-19. The genes are TRBV9 and TRBJ2-1; 14 bases match TRBD2. The CDR3, as DNA: TGTGCCAGCAGCGTCGGGGGACTAGCGGGGGAGTACAATGAGCAGTTCTTC. Its translation is CASSVGGLAGEYNEQFF.